The 11 T cell receptor beta chains listed next were all sequenced from one sample in a study of T-cell reconstitution after alpha-beta-depleted transplantation in children. Preparing the TCRbeta library involved the use of unique molecular identifiers. TCRdb processed the PCR reads anew with MiXCR; each CDR3 protein has one entry. The sample has approximately 190,000 distinct CDR3 sequences, just under 6.5% seen once. The source material was PBMCs, sampled before TCRalphabeta/CD19-depleted stem cell transplant. The receptors come from a girl less than two years old with combined immunodeficiency, due to receive a stem cell transplant.

This clonotype came up many times. The rearrangement joins TRBV7-2 to TRBJ1-1; D remains ambiguous. Trimming stripped 7 bases from V and 0 bases from J, with 12 bases between. Germline V gene sequence: CDR1 SGHTA, CDR2 FQGNSA. This CDR3 has 14 amino acids. The CDR3, as DNA: TGTGCCAGCAACTTGGACGGCATGAACACTGAAGCTTTCTTT. Translated: CASNLDGMNTEAFF. The whole variable domain, filled in from reference TRBV7-2 and TRBJ1-1, reads GAGVSQSPSNKVTEKGKDVELRCDPISGHTALYWYRQSLGQGLEFLIYFQGNSAPDKSGLPSDRFSAERTGGSVSTLTIQRTQQEDSAVYLCASNLDGMNTEAFFGQGTRLTVV.

This clonotype was seen at least ten times. This sequence joins TRBV7-9 and TRBJ2-7; perhaps D is TRBD1 or TRBD2 (6 bases each). CDR3 length: 13 residues. The V gene lost 3 bases and the J gene lost 7 bases, with 13 bases spanning the gap. Germline CDR1 reads SEHNR; CDR2 reads FQNEAQ (reference sequence). The CDR3 here is CASSFGGLGEQYF. In DNA, the CDR3 is TGTGCCAGCAGCTTTGGGGGGCTGGGGGAGCAGTACTTC.

As for this clonotype: This could be a read error, since a much larger clone is one nucleotide away. Here the CDR3 reads CSAGLAGGPVTQYF. The CDR3 coding sequence is TGCAGTGCTGGCCTAGCGGGAGGGCCCGTTACGCAGTATTTT. V gene TRBV20-1 combines with J gene TRBJ2-3; 12 positions agree with TRBD2. The J segment lost 8 bases and the V segment lost 5 bases, leaving 8 bases of the junction unmatched. In germline, CDR1 is DFQATT, CDR2 SNEGSKA (reference sequence). The CDR3 spans 14 residues.

This clonotype was recorded at least ten times. V gene TRBV25-1 combines with J gene TRBJ2-1, with D unresolved. Germline CDR1 and CDR2: MGHDK and SYGVNS. This CDR3 is built from 18 residues. The V gene lost 0 bases and the J gene lost 0 bases, with 15 bases spanning the gap. CDR3 region: CASSEYFNSWGSYNEQFF. CDR3 sequence (DNA): TGTGCCAGCAGTGAATATTTCAATAGTTGGGGCTCCTACAATGAGCAGTTCTTC.

This clonotype was counted many times. This sequence joins TRBV4-3 and TRBJ1-6; D is unresolved. The V and J ends lost 0 bases and 5 bases respectively, with 8 bases between them. CDR3 length equals 15 residues. Germline-derived CDR1 and CDR2 are LGHNA and YSLEER. In DNA form, the CDR3 reads TGCGCCAGCAGCCAAGATTCGTTCGATAATTCACCCCTCCACTTT. Translated, it gives CASSQDSFDNSPLHF.

J is TRBJ2-7 and V is TRBV25-1; 9 bases map to TRBD2. The germline V gene encodes CDR1 MGHDK and CDR2 SYGVNS. CDR3 length: 22 amino acids. Germline trimming cut 5 bases from V and 3 bases from J; bases unmatched to any gene: 29. The CDR3 reads CASSIGRHVERTKLAGDYEQYF. The DNA of the CDR3 is TGTGCCAGCAGTATCGGGCGACACGTCGAGAGAACGAAACTAGCGGGTGACTACGAGCAGTACTTC.

This clonotype came up many times. CDR3 DNA: TGTGCCAGCAGCTACCACAGGTACTCCTACGAGCAGTACTTC. This translates into CASSYHRYSYEQYF. This sequence joins TRBV7-2 and TRBJ2-7; tentative D call: TRBD1 (5 bases). Trimming shortened V by 4 bases and J by 0 bases, and 10 bases separated the two germline ends. The CDR3 is 14 amino acids. Looked up from germline, CDR1 is SGHTA and CDR2 is FQGNSA.

The chain is built from TRBV4-2 and TRBJ2-4, with 12 bases lining up with TRBD2. The germline gives CDR1 LGHNA, CDR2 YNFKEQ. V was clipped by 0 bases and J by 0 bases; unmatched bases: 9. The CDR3 is 20 amino acids. CDR3 residues: CASSQDPGTSGSLAKNIQYF. DNA of the CDR3: TGTGCCAGCAGCCAAGATCCAGGGACTAGCGGGTCTCTAGCCAAAAACATTCAGTACTTC.

This clonotype was detected ten times or more. The chain is built from TRBV29-1 and TRBJ2-1; the match to TRBD2 covers 9 bases. The CDR3 has 15 amino acids. The trim removed 5 bases at V and 3 bases at J, leaving 8 bases unmatched. CDR1 and CDR2 from the germline V gene are SQVTM and ANQGSEA. The CDR3 DNA is TGCAGCGTTAAGAGAGGGACTAGCTTCTACAATGAGCAGTTCTTC. Its protein is CSVKRGTSFYNEQFF.

This clonotype was counted many times. The chain couples TRBV28 to TRBJ1-6; no clear D gene. V gave up 7 bases and J gave up 0 bases, with 13 bases separating them. The length of the CDR3 is 16 residues. Looked up from germline, CDR1 is MDHEN and CDR2 is SYDVKM. Written as DNA, the CDR3 is TGTGCCAGCACTCTCTTGAGTAGCTCCTATAATTCACCCCTCCACTTT. This codes for CASTLLSSSYNSPLHF.

This clonotype was observed at least ten times. V usage is TRBV7-6 and J usage is TRBJ2-7, with D possibly matching TRBD1 (5 bases). The CDR3 contains 15 residues. Germline V gives CDR1 SGHVS, CDR2 FNYEAQ. V shed 2 bases and J shed 0 bases, with 11 bases lying between them. The CDR3 coding sequence is TGTGCCAGCAGCTTACACTCAGGGTTCTCCTACGAGCAGTACTTC. Translated: CASSLHSGFSYEQYF. Together with reference TRBV7-6 and TRBJ2-7, the CDR3 gives the full variable domain: GAGVSQSPRYKVTKRGQDVALRCDPISGHVSLYWYRQALGQGPEFLTYFNYEAQQDKSGLPNDRFSAERPEGSISTLTIQRTEQRDSAMYRCASSLHSGFSYEQYFGPGTRLTVT.